These 27 T cell receptor beta chains originate from one sample sequenced in a study of naive and memory T cell subsets. A UMI-containing oligonucleotide was joined by 3' ligation to the TCR cDNA template. Four PCR rounds used nested alpha and beta constant region primers plus the SP2 primer. Using its own MiXCR run on the 5' RACE reads, TCRdb lists one record per CDR3 protein. The repertoire holds about 48,000 distinct CDR3 sequences, with over 3.5% as singletons. These receptors originate from a female donor in good health.

To note about this clonotype: A much bigger clone sits one base away, suggesting this may be a read error. The CDR3 carries no conserved terminal phenylalanine or tryptophan, so it likely arises from a read error. The chain recombines TRBV7-3 with TRBJ2-7, with 11 nucleotides matching TRBD1. V lost 5 bases, J lost 2 bases, and 5 bases stayed unmatched. The CDR3 consists of 15 residues. Germline V gene lookup returns CDR1 SGHTA and CDR2 FQGTGA. CDR3: CASSPGTGGAYEQYL. DNA for the CDR3: TGTGCCAGCAGCCCAGGGACAGGGGGGGCCTACGAGCAGTACTTA.

This clonotype was seen ten or more times. J is TRBJ1-5 and V is TRBV2; D not certain. This CDR3 has 14 residues. Germline V lookup: CDR1 SNHLY, CDR2 FYNNEI. V was cut by 3 bases and J by 4 bases, with 10 bases left in between. CDR3 protein: CASSDRVRNQPQHF. The CDR3 nucleotides are TGTGCCAGCAGTGATAGGGTCAGGAATCAGCCCCAGCATTTT.

The chain joins TRBV12-3 or TRBV12-4 to TRBJ2-4; the match to TRBD2 covers 14 bases. CDR3 size: 17 residues. The ends lost 1 base at V and 6 bases at J; junction bases unmatched: 5. The CDR3 region is CASSLDSGTSGRNIQYF. CDR3 bases: TGTGCCAGCAGTTTAGACTCTGGGACTAGCGGGAGAAACATTCAGTACTTC.

This clonotype was recorded many times. CDR3 loop: CASSSPRAGTYNEQFF. The CDR3 nucleotides read TGTGCCAGCAGTTCGCCGCGAGCGGGGACTTACAATGAGCAGTTCTTC. J is TRBJ2-1 and V is TRBV28; TRBD2 matches 7 bases. The CDR3 spans 16 residues. V dropped 4 bases and J dropped 4; count of bases not matched to a gene: 10. Germline CDR1 MDHEN, CDR2 SYDVKM.

This clonotype was found many times. The V and J genes are TRBV9 and TRBJ1-2; D ambiguous. Trimming removed 1 base at V and 7 bases at J, with 17 bases between. Germline V CDR1 and CDR2: SGDLS, YYNGEE. This CDR3 is built from 15 residues. The CDR3 coding sequence is TGTGCCAGCAGCGTATCTCCACAAGGCGAGGGTGGCTACACCTTC. It specifies CASSVSPQGEGGYTF.

This clonotype occurred many times. The rearrangement uses TRBV6-1 and TRBJ1-2, with 7 bases lining up with TRBD1. Germline CDR1 is MNHNS and CDR2 is SASEGT. V was pared by 4 bases and J by 1 base, with 3 bases of the junction left unmatched. The CDR3 has 14 residues. The CDR3 sequence is CASSVAGGNYGYTF. The DNA of the CDR3 is TGTGCCAGCAGTGTGGCAGGGGGTAACTATGGCTACACCTTC.

This clonotype appeared many times. The junction differs from germline at one of its ends, possibly a read error. The chain recombines TRBV7-9 with TRBJ2-1; the D gene is possibly TRBD1 (5 bases). Germline V gives CDR1 SEHNR, CDR2 FQNEAQ (reference sequence). The CDR3 loop spans 13 amino acids. The CDR3 here is CASSLAVGAPWIF. CDR3 sequence (DNA): TGTGCCAGCAGCTTAGCAGTAGGGGCCCCATGGATCTTC.

The sample holds many counts of this clonotype. This chain uses TRBV28 with TRBJ2-3, with 7 bases fitting TRBD2. This CDR3 contains 15 residues. Losses at the gene ends were 11 bases for V and 1 base for J; bases not matched to a gene: 12. Germline CDR1 MDHEN, CDR2 SYDVKM. CDR3 DNA: TGTGCCTGGGGACCTATGGGAGGGGGCACAGATACGCAGTATTTT. Translating gives CAWGPMGGGTDTQYF.

This clonotype occurred once. Given the absence of the conserved phenylalanine or tryptophan at the CDR3 end, a read error is likely. V and J are TRBV7-9 and TRBJ2-7; 8 positions match TRBD2. The CDR3 is 15 residues long. Germline lookup yields CDR1 SEHNR and CDR2 FQNEAQ (reference sequence). With V trimmed by 1 base and J by 5 bases, 7 bases remained unmatched. CDR3 coding DNA: TGTGCCAGCAGCTTAGAGACTAGCGCCTCACACGAGCAGTACTCC. Translation gives CASSLETSASHEQYS.

This clonotype has a count of ten or more. The chain joins TRBV12-3 or TRBV12-4 to TRBJ2-1, with 12 bases matching TRBD2. The CDR3 loop spans 16 amino acids. After removal of 2 bases from V and 2 bases from J, the junction contained 1 base not matched to a gene. CDR3 nucleotide sequence: TGTGCCAGCAGTTTAAGACTAGCGGGAGCCTACAATGAGCAGTTCTTC. As protein: CASSLRLAGAYNEQFF.

This clonotype was detected many times. This chain uses TRBV29-1 with TRBJ2-1, with 10 positions matching TRBD1. This CDR3 spans 14 amino acids. The V segment lost 6 bases and the J segment 9 bases; nucleotides outside the gene matches: 11. Germline V gene data show CDR1 as SQVTM and CDR2 as ANQGSEA. CDR3 sequence reads: CSVSGTGVTGEQFF. In nucleotides, the CDR3 is TGCAGCGTCTCCGGGACAGGGGTTACCGGTGAGCAGTTCTTC.

This clonotype has at least ten counts. This chain uses TRBV28 with TRBJ1-1; 7 bases line up with TRBD1. The CDR3 length is 11 residues. The germline V gene has CDR1 MDHEN and CDR2 SYDVKM. The junction had 7 bases not matched to a gene; V was cut back by 9 bases and J by 9 bases. As DNA, the CDR3 is TGTGCCAGTAGACAGGGTGAGAAAGCTTTCTTT. The encoded protein is CASRQGEKAFF.

This clonotype was seen many times. This rearrangement joins TRBV20-1 to TRBJ2-3; 9 positions agree with TRBD2. This CDR3 spans 14 amino acids. The germline CDR1 and CDR2 sequences are DFQATT and SNEGSKA (reference sequence). J was trimmed by 1 base and V by 5 bases; bases with no gene match: 4. CDR3 in amino acids: CSASLAGRTDTQYF. For the CDR3, the DNA is TGCAGTGCTTCCCTAGCGGGGCGCACAGATACGCAGTATTTT.

This clonotype appeared many times. The chain uses TRBV6-6 and TRBJ1-4; TRBD1 aligns across 10 bases. Germline V gene lookup returns CDR1 MNHNY and CDR2 SVGAGI (reference sequence). V trimming: 6 bases; J trimming: 4 bases; junction bases outside the gene matches: 14. The CDR3 runs 18 residues. CDR3 sequence reads: CASREPTGGRIFNEKLFF. The CDR3 nucleotides read TGTGCCAGCAGAGAACCGACAGGGGGCCGGATCTTTAATGAAAAACTGTTTTTT.

The chain combines TRBV18 with TRBJ1-5; 9 bases match TRBD1. V lost 6 bases to trimming and J lost 6 bases; unmatched junction nucleotides: 9. The CDR3 has 15 amino acids. Germline V lookup: CDR1 KGHSH, CDR2 LQKENI. The CDR3, as DNA: TGTGCCAGCTCCGACTCTACAGGGGGCCGTCAGCCCCAGCATTTT. It translates to CASSDSTGGRQPQHF.

This clonotype was detected ten times or more. The chain couples TRBV29-1 to TRBJ2-1; 12 bases map to TRBD2. The V gene end was trimmed by 6 bases and the J gene end by 6 bases; junction bases not matched to a gene: 6. The CDR3 runs to 14 residues. Germline CDR1 is SQVTM and CDR2 is ANQGSEA. Here the CDR3 DNA reads TGCAGCGTGGACCCTAGCGGGAGGGCCAATGAGCAGTTCTTC. Its translation: CSVDPSGRANEQFF.

This clonotype was found many times. J is TRBJ2-4 and V is TRBV20-1; D remains unclear. V was shortened by 5 bases and J by 1 base, with 18 bases between the two germline ends. The CDR3 is 16 amino acids. Germline V CDR1 and CDR2: DFQATT, SNEGSKA (reference sequence). The CDR3 nucleotides are TGCAGTGCTCCCAGAGCCGGGTTAAGGGCCAAAAACATTCAGTACTTC. Protein: CSAPRAGLRAKNIQYF.

This clonotype occurred many times. This rearrangement joins TRBV6-2 or TRBV6-3 to TRBJ2-1; D remains unclear. V lost 0 bases and J lost 11, with 11 bases in between. The CDR3 sequence is 13 residues long. Germline V CDR1 and CDR2: MNHEY, SVGEGT. For the CDR3, the DNA is TGTGCCAGCAGTTACTCGATGATCTTCCAGCAGTTCTTC. It specifies CASSYSMIFQQFF.

There are many counts of this clonotype. The chain recombines TRBV12-3 or TRBV12-4 with TRBJ2-3; maybe TRBD2 (6 bases). V was clipped by 2 bases and J by 6 bases, with 12 bases between them. This CDR3 is built from 14 residues. Here the CDR3 DNA reads TGTGCCAGCAGTTTAAAGGGAGGCGCGGATACGCAGTATTTT. Its protein is CASSLKGGADTQYF.

This clonotype was recorded at least ten times. The chain carries TRBV5-1 and TRBJ2-5; D unclear. Trimming removed 3 bases from V and 1 base from J, with 10 bases in between. This CDR3 is 14 amino acids long. CDR1 is SGHRS and CDR2 is YFSETQ in the germline V gene. The CDR3 reads CASSSASLQETQYF. The CDR3, as DNA: TGCGCCAGCAGCTCCGCCTCCCTCCAAGAGACCCAGTACTTC.

This clonotype was seen many times. The DNA of the CDR3 is TGCAGTGCAACCGTCAGATCCTCCCACCCTAGCACAGATACGCAGTATTTT. Translated: CSATVRSSHPSTDTQYF. V is TRBV20-1 and J is TRBJ2-3; D unclear. V lost 6 bases to trimming and J lost 0 bases, with 22 bases between them. The CDR3 is made up of 17 amino acids. Germline V gene sequence: CDR1 DFQATT, CDR2 SNEGSKA (reference sequence).

This clonotype was seen many times. V gene TRBV7-2 combines with J gene TRBJ1-1; D is uncertain. Trimming took 1 base from V and 4 from J, leaving 13 bases between them. Germline V gene sequence: CDR1 SGHTA, CDR2 FQGNSA. CDR3 length: 15 residues. The DNA of the CDR3 is TGTGCCAGCAGCTTAGACATGGTTCTGAGCACTGAAGCTTTCTTT. As protein: CASSLDMVLSTEAFF.

The CDR3 loop reads CASSLVAGSSYEQYF. CDR3 sequence (DNA): TGTGCCAGCAGCTTAGTAGCGGGGAGCTCCTACGAGCAGTACTTC. The rearrangement links TRBV7-2 to TRBJ2-7; 8 positions agree with TRBD2. V trimming: 1 base; J trimming: 0 bases; junction bases outside the gene matches: 2. This CDR3 is 15 amino acids long. Germline V gene lookup returns CDR1 SGHTA and CDR2 FQGNSA.

This clonotype was picked up many times. The CDR3 protein is CASSYGINQPQHF. In DNA form, the CDR3 reads TGTGCCAGCAGTTATGGTATCAATCAGCCCCAGCATTTT. J is TRBJ1-5 and V is TRBV6-2 or TRBV6-3; no clear D gene. CDR3 length: 13 residues. Germline assignment: CDR1 MNHEY and CDR2 SVGEGT. V was cut by 3 bases and J by 3 bases, with 6 bases left in between.

This clonotype was seen at least ten times. The V call is TRBV15, the J call TRBJ2-5, with D uncertain. Per the germline V gene, CDR1 is LNHNV and CDR2 is YYDKDF (reference sequence). Deletions cut 1 base from V and 5 bases from J, with 17 bases between. The CDR3 consists of 16 residues. Here the CDR3 reads CATSRGLPALPETQYF. The CDR3 DNA sequence: TGTGCCACCAGCAGAGGACTCCCGGCCCTGCCGGAGACCCAGTACTTC.

Details on this clonotype: With a much larger clone just one base away, this may be a read error. The J gene is TRBJ1-4, the V gene TRBV28, with 7 positions matching TRBD1. The CDR3 runs 15 residues. Germline lookup yields CDR1 MDHEN and CDR2 SYDVKM. Trimming took 6 bases from V and 13 from J; bases not matched to a gene: 17. The CDR3 bases are TGTGCCAGCAGACTGGGGACAGCTGGGCGTGAGAGACTGTTTTTT. Protein: CASRLGTAGRERLFF.

This clonotype was detected ten times or more. J is TRBJ2-1 and V is TRBV11-1, with no clear D. There are 13 residues in the CDR3. Per germline, CDR1 SGHAT and CDR2 FQDESV (reference sequence). With 6 bases removed from V and 5 bases from J, the gap between germline ends came to 11 bases. As DNA, the CDR3 is TGTGCCAGCAGAACCTCTAGGGACAATGAGCAGTTCTTC. It is translated as CASRTSRDNEQFF.